Each of the 28 T cell receptor beta chains below was sequenced from the same sample in a study of T cell changes during pregnancy in multiple sclerosis. Libraries were prepared by immunoSEQ multiplex PCR; TCRdb keeps only in-frame clonotypes and omits some of them. Among about 83,000 clones listed, approximately 91% were seen once. Sequencing was performed on PBMCs, taken in the first trimester of pregnancy. These receptors all come from a female donor in good health, serving as a control in a pregnancy study. Some clones in this sample may be carry-over from other donors' samples.

The chain has TRBV7-9 and TRBJ1-2; D remains unclear. Trimming left V 1 base short and J 4 bases short, with 7 bases between. This CDR3 spans 13 amino acids. Germline V gene sequence: CDR1 SEHNR, CDR2 FQNEAQ (reference sequence). The CDR3 bases are TGTGCCAGCAGCTTAGAAACAGTCTATGGCTACACCTTC. It encodes CASSLETVYGYTF.

This clone appeared once. The J gene is TRBJ2-3, the V gene TRBV5-1, with a possible D match to TRBD2 (6 bases). CDR3 length: 15 amino acids. V was trimmed by 0 bases and J by 2 bases, leaving 10 bases between them. In germline, CDR1 is SGHRS, CDR2 YFSETQ. As DNA, the CDR3 is TGCGCCAGCAGCTTGGTGGCGGGGAACACAGATACGCAGTATTTT. Translation: CASSLVAGNTDTQYF.

V gene TRBV9 combines with J gene TRBJ2-3, with a possible D match to TRBD1 (6 bases). Germline V gene data show CDR1 as SGDLS and CDR2 as YYNGEE. Trimming removed 0 bases from V and 2 bases from J, with 13 bases in between. The CDR3 is 16 amino acids. CDR3 protein: CASSVGTELYTDTQYF. The CDR3 DNA is TGTGCCAGCAGCGTAGGGACAGAGTTATACACAGATACGCAGTATTTT.

The CDR3 coding sequence is TGTGCCAGCAGAAGGGGACAGGGGAATTCACCCCTCCACTTT. It specifies CASRRGQGNSPLHF. The rearrangement uses TRBV7-8 and TRBJ1-6, with 10 bases that match TRBD1. Trimming took 6 bases from V and 7 from J; bases not matched to a gene: 3. CDR1 SGHVS and CDR2 FQNEAQ come from the germline V gene. This CDR3 has 14 amino acids. Full variable domain (remainder filled in from reference TRBV7-8 and TRBJ1-6): GAGVSQSPRYKVAKRGQDVALRCDPISGHVSLFWYQQALGQGPEFLTYFQNEAQLDKSGLPSDRFFAERPEGSVSTLKIQRTQQEDSAVYLCASRRGQGNSPLHFGNGTRLTVT.

The chain uses TRBV28 and TRBJ2-7, with 7 bases identical to TRBD1. V gave up 4 bases and J gave up 2 bases; unmatched junction bases: 8. The CDR3 runs 15 residues. Germline V lookup: CDR1 MDHEN, CDR2 SYDVKM. The CDR3, as DNA: TGTGCCAGCAGTTCCCGACAGGGCAGTGCCTACGAGCAGTACTTC. Protein product: CASSSRQGSAYEQYF.

This clone came up a few times. The V gene is TRBV4-3, the J gene TRBJ2-7, with a weak D call TRBD1 (6 bases). The CDR3 runs to 15 residues. CDR1 is LGHNA and CDR2 is YSLEER in the germline V gene. V lost 5 bases and J 5 bases, leaving 19 bases between the germline ends. The CDR3 sequence: CASSKGAGEYHEQYF. The CDR3 bases are TGCGCCAGCAGCAAAGGGGCAGGGGAGTATCACGAGCAGTACTTC.

The gene calls are TRBV6-5 and TRBJ2-7, with 10 bases identical to TRBD2. Germline CDR1 reads MNHEY; CDR2 reads SVGAGI. V shed 7 bases and J 7 bases; nucleotides not matched to a gene: 13. This CDR3 contains 15 residues. The CDR3 DNA is TGTGCCAGCACCCCGGGGCTAGCGGGAGATAGGGAGCAGTACTTC. Encoded protein: CASTPGLAGDREQYF.

The gene calls are TRBV6-1 and TRBJ1-3; 7 bases match TRBD1. V lost 6 bases and J lost 4; bases outside the gene matches: 9. CDR1 is MNHNS, CDR2 SASEGT, per germline. This CDR3 comprises 15 residues. CDR3 DNA: TGTGCCAGCAGCGCGTCAGGGGGTCCCGGAAACACCATATATTTT. Translating gives CASSASGGPGNTIYF.

The chain uses TRBV7-9 and TRBJ2-1; a weak D match, TRBD1 (6 bases). This CDR3 is built from 14 residues. V gave up 1 base and J gave up 5 bases, with 9 bases separating them. Germline values: CDR1 SEHNR, CDR2 FQNEAQ (reference sequence). DNA of the CDR3: TGTGCCAGCAGCTTAGGCACAGGGAACAATGAGCAGTTCTTC. The encoded protein is CASSLGTGNNEQFF.

CDR3 sequence (DNA): TGTGCCAGCAGTTTACCCCCTCGGCAGTTCTTC. It translates to CASSLPPRQFF. V gene TRBV27 combines with J gene TRBJ2-1; no definite D call. CDR1 is MNHEY, CDR2 SMNVEV, per germline (reference sequence). This CDR3 contains 11 residues. V was clipped by 2 bases and J by 12 bases, with 8 bases between them.

DNA of the CDR3: TGTGCCAGCAGCCCCCGGGGAGTGCCGAGCGGGGGACGCTACGAGCAGTACTTC. This sequence encodes CASSPRGVPSGGRYEQYF. This sequence joins TRBV7-9 and TRBJ2-7; 8 bases map to TRBD2. CDR3 length: 18 amino acids. Germline values: CDR1 SEHNR, CDR2 FQNEAQ (reference sequence). V dropped 5 bases and J dropped 3; count of bases not matched to a gene: 18.

DNA for the CDR3: TGCGCCAGCAGCTTGGGGACTAGAATAAATGAGCAGTTCTTC. Protein sequence: CASSLGTRINEQFF. V usage is TRBV5-1 and J usage is TRBJ2-1; 7 nucleotides align to TRBD2. The length of the CDR3 is 14 residues. V was pared by 0 bases and J by 7 bases, with 4 bases of the junction left unmatched. CDR1 is SGHRS and CDR2 is YFSETQ in the germline V gene.

The chain has TRBV2 and TRBJ1-1; D ambiguous. The CDR3 is 14 residues long. V lost 3 bases to trimming and J lost 1 base, with 9 bases between them. Germline values: CDR1 SNHLY, CDR2 FYNNEI. CDR3 sequence reads: CASSDAGTNTEAFF. In DNA, the CDR3 is TGTGCCAGCAGTGATGCAGGAACGAACACTGAAGCTTTCTTT.

The CDR3 DNA is TGTGCCAGCAGTCCCCGACCAGGACAGGGAGAGGCTTTCTTT. Translating it yields CASSPRPGQGEAFF. The chain carries TRBV6-5 and TRBJ1-1, with 8 bases lining up with TRBD1. The CDR3 length is 14 residues. Germline CDR1 and CDR2: MNHEY and SVGAGI. The V segment lost 5 bases and the J segment 11 bases; nucleotides outside the gene matches: 13.

The J gene is TRBJ1-6, the V gene TRBV2; 11 bases map to TRBD1. CDR1 and CDR2 (germline): SNHLY, FYNNEI. V lost 8 bases, J lost 3 bases, and 0 bases stayed unmatched. The CDR3 sequence is 14 residues long. The CDR3 coding sequence is TGTGCCAGCGGGACAGGGGGCTATAATTCACCCCTCCACTTT. Encoded protein: CASGTGGYNSPLHF.

The chain recombines TRBV5-4 with TRBJ2-7, with 10 nucleotides matching TRBD2. Per germline, CDR1 SGHNT and CDR2 YYREEE (reference sequence). Trimming removed 5 bases from V and 1 base from J; junction bases left unmatched: 3. The CDR3 length is 14 residues. The CDR3 is CASSSSGGSYEQYF. The CDR3 DNA is TGTGCCAGCAGTTCTAGCGGGGGTTCCTACGAGCAGTACTTC.

The rearrangement uses TRBV19 and TRBJ1-4; a weak D match, TRBD1 (5 bases). The CDR3 loop spans 14 amino acids. Trimming shortened V by 5 bases and J by 4 bases, and 11 bases separated the two germline ends. CDR1 and CDR2 from the germline V gene are LNHDA and SQIVND (reference sequence). The CDR3: CASSPRQINEKLFF. In DNA form, the CDR3 reads TGTGCCAGTAGTCCGCGACAGATTAATGAAAAACTGTTTTTT.

This chain joins TRBV4-1 and TRBJ1-3; perhaps TRBD1 as D (5 bases). Germline V gene lookup returns CDR1 MGHRA and CDR2 YSYEKL. The CDR3 length is 15 residues. Trimming stripped 3 bases from V and 4 bases from J, with 13 bases between. CDR3: CASSHVGDWGNTIYF. The DNA of the CDR3 is TGCGCCAGCAGCCACGTAGGGGATTGGGGAAACACCATATATTTT.

CDR3 nucleotide sequence: TGTGCCAGCAGCTTCCCACAAACAGGGATAATCTTCTTC. It codes for CASSFPQTGIIFF. The chain links TRBV7-3 to TRBJ2-1; a possible D gene is TRBD1 (6 bases). The CDR3 sequence is 13 residues long. V lost 3 bases and J 16 bases, leaving 19 bases between the germline ends. Germline CDR1 is SGHTA and CDR2 is FQGTGA.

A single count supports this clone. V gene TRBV7-8 combines with J gene TRBJ2-3, with 9 bases fitting TRBD1. The V gene's germline CDR1 is SGHVS and CDR2 FQNEAQ. This CDR3 has 17 amino acids. Germline trimming cut 5 bases from V and 5 bases from J; bases unmatched to any gene: 14. DNA of the CDR3: TGTGCCAGCAGCCTGCTCCCCGGGACAGGGAGATTAGATACGCAGTATTTT. Residues: CASSLLPGTGRLDTQYF.

The V and J genes are TRBV7-3 and TRBJ2-7, with TRBD2 identical over 7 bases. The germline V gene has CDR1 SGHTA and CDR2 FQGTGA. V shed 5 bases and J 4 bases; nucleotides not matched to a gene: 11. The CDR3 has 15 amino acids. CDR3 sequence reads: CASSPGGGSGYEQYF. In DNA form, the CDR3 reads TGTGCCAGCAGCCCAGGAGGCGGGAGTGGGTACGAGCAGTACTTC. The full variable domain, its missing parts supplied by reference TRBV7-3 and TRBJ2-7, is GAGVSQTPSNKVTEKGKYVELRCDPISGHTALYWYRQSLGQGPEFLIYFQGTGAADDSGLPNDRFFAVRPEGSVSTLKIQRTERGDSAVYLCASSPGGGSGYEQYFGPGTRLTVT.

The chain carries TRBV4-2 and TRBJ2-1, with no clear D. Germline V gives CDR1 LGHNA, CDR2 YNFKEQ. Trimming removed 1 base at V and 0 bases at J, with 10 bases between. This CDR3 is built from 16 residues. The CDR3 loop reads CASSQVRHSSYNEQFF. The CDR3 DNA reads TGTGCCAGCAGCCAAGTGCGACATAGCTCCTACAATGAGCAGTTCTTC.

CDR3 in DNA: TGTGCCAGCAGCTATGCCCAGGCGAACACCGGGGAGCTGTTTTTT. It is translated as CASSYAQANTGELFF. This sequence joins TRBV5-6 and TRBJ2-2; no clear D. V was trimmed by 3 bases and J by 0 bases, leaving 9 bases between them. CDR3 size: 15 residues. CDR1 is SGHDT and CDR2 is YYEEEE in the germline V gene.

The chain recombines TRBV7-8 with TRBJ1-6, with D possibly TRBD1 on 5 matching bases. CDR3 size: 14 residues. The germline V gene encodes CDR1 SGHVS and CDR2 FQNEAQ. V was cut by 5 bases and J by 6 bases, with 11 bases left in between. As DNA, the CDR3 is TGTGCCAGCAGCCAGAGGACACTTAATTCACCCCTCCACTTT. It yields the protein CASSQRTLNSPLHF.

The J gene is TRBJ1-2, the V gene TRBV6-5, with 7 bases lining up with TRBD1. The J segment lost 7 bases and the V segment lost 5 bases, leaving 4 bases of the junction unmatched. CDR1 and CDR2 from the germline V gene are MNHEY and SVGAGI. The CDR3 extends over 12 amino acids. The CDR3 coding sequence is TGTGCCAGCAGTCTAGACAGGGTTGGCTACACCTTC. As protein: CASSLDRVGYTF.

This clone was recorded only once. The chain is built from TRBV20-1 and TRBJ2-7; tentatively, D is TRBD2 (5 bases). This CDR3 has 11 amino acids. Trimming removed 5 bases from V and 1 base from J, with 6 bases in between. CDR1 and CDR2 from the germline V gene are DFQATT and SNEGSKA (reference sequence). The CDR3 DNA reads TGCAGTGCTGGCGGGTCCTACGAGCAGTACTTC. Encoded protein: CSAGGSYEQYF.

The rearrangement joins TRBV9 to TRBJ2-5; 12 bases line up with TRBD2. The CDR3 extends over 15 amino acids. Germline V gene data show CDR1 as SGDLS and CDR2 as YYNGEE. The V and J ends lost 4 bases and 1 base, in that order; junction bases with no gene match: 2. The DNA for the CDR3 is TGTGCCAGCAGCCTGGGACTAGCGGGCCAAGAGACCCAGTACTTC. This translates into CASSLGLAGQETQYF. Looking up the rest from reference TRBV9 and TRBJ2-5 gives the full variable domain: DSGVTQTPKHLITATGQRVTLRCSPRSGDLSVYWYQQSLDQGLQFLIQYYNGEERAKGNILERFSAQQFPDLHSELNLSSLELGDSALYFCASSLGLAGQETQYFGPGTRLLVL.

The J gene is TRBJ2-1, the V gene TRBV7-9, with D maybe TRBD1 (5 bases). CDR1 is SEHNR, CDR2 FQNEAQ, per germline (reference sequence). Trimming cost V 1 base and J 5 bases, with 9 bases left between them. CDR3 size: 14 residues. The CDR3 DNA follows: TGTGCCAGCAGCTTAGTACAGGCGGACAATGAGCAGTTCTTC. Translating gives CASSLVQADNEQFF.